The clone carrying this T cell receptor beta chain was seen more than once but under ten times. Its antigen is unknown. Germline assignment: CDR1 SGHTA and CDR2 FQGNSA. There are 15 residues in the CDR3. The V segment lost 1 base and the J segment 3 bases; nucleotides outside the gene matches: 3. The primer mix had 60 Vbeta and 13 Jbeta primers. Per the study methods: Unique TCR beta chains totaled roughly 79 million in a later count, with roughly 10 million of them shared. Profiled with immunoSEQ multiplex PCR; TCRdb holds only in-frame clones, not every one. Clone size and V and J calls were adopted from that table, with D and trimming inferred from the DNA. The table includes 100,000 to 150,000 clones, over 70% detected once. This sample stems from a study of cytomegalovirus exposure and HLA in healthy donors. Study-wide results and caveats: It is likely that the observed cluster of highly shared sequence variants was a sequencing artifact. One variant, a missense change in DCLRE1C, was linked in a later analysis to TCR beta V- and J-gene trimming. With further analysis later on, most CMV-associated TCR beta chains appeared HLA-restricted.

Sequenced sample: PBMCs. The chain recombines TRBV7-2 with TRBJ1-2, with TRBD1 matching 9 bases. This sequence originates from a woman aged 40 to 50 in good health and CMV-seronegative. This chain's CDR3 is CASSLGTGAHYGYTF. CDR3 bases: TGTGCCAGCAGCTTAGGGACAGGGGCCCACTATGGCTACACCTTC.